The T cell receptor (beta chain) described here comes from a study of T-cell reconstitution after alpha-beta-depleted transplantation in children. The V end lost 1 base, the J end lost 1 base, and 1 base lay between the germline ends. The length of the CDR3 is 12 residues. CDR1 SEHNR and CDR2 FQNEAQ come from the germline V gene (reference sequence). This clonotype showed up many times. The authors prepared the TCRbeta library with unique molecular identifiers. MiXCR, applied by TCRdb to the PCR reads, yields one record per CDR3 protein. The sample carries about 500,000 distinct CDR3 sequences, about 30% recorded once.

Material: PBMCs from the stem cell graft donor, obtained from the stem cell graft. The chain has TRBV7-9 and TRBJ1-2, with D uncertain. This clonotype was obtained from a human donor who donated a stem cell graft to a child with aplastic anemia. The CDR3 region is CASSLDNYGYTF. The DNA for the CDR3 is TGTGCCAGCAGCTTAGATAACTATGGCTACACCTTC. The whole variable domain, filled in from reference TRBV7-9 and TRBJ1-2, reads DTGVSQNPRHKITKRGQNVTFRCDPISEHNRLYWYRQTLGQGPEFLTYFQNEAQLEKSRLLSDRFSAERPKGSFSTLEIQRTEQGDSAMYLCASSLDNYGYTFGSGTRLTVV.